The 24 T cell receptor beta chains below come from one sample, sequenced in a study of T cell repertoires in cytomegalovirus infection. A single record per CDR3 protein comes from TCRdb applying MiXCR to the reads. The sample records about 530,000 distinct CDR3 sequences, roughly 29% being singletons. Source material: PBMCs. These TCRs come from a human donor in good health (CMV status not recorded). Some clones in this sample may be carry-over from other donors' samples.

This clonotype has more than one count but fewer than ten. The rearrangement uses TRBV6-5 and TRBJ2-1, with 10 positions matching TRBD2. CDR1 is MNHEY, CDR2 SVGAGI, per germline. The CDR3 length is 15 residues. Trimming took 5 bases from V and 5 from J; bases not matched to a gene: 6. The CDR3: CASSTTSGTNNEQFF. The CDR3 nucleotides read TGTGCCAGCAGTACAACTAGCGGGACGAACAATGAGCAGTTCTTC.

This clonotype has a handful of counts. This rearrangement joins TRBV6-1 to TRBJ2-3; TRBD1 aligns across 7 bases. There are 17 residues in the CDR3. Germline V gene lookup returns CDR1 MNHNS and CDR2 SASEGT. V shed 5 bases, J shed 0 bases, and the junction held 11 bases outside the gene matches. The CDR3 DNA is TGTGCCAGCAGTCGACTTTACAGGGGAGTTAGCACAGATACGCAGTATTTT. Encoded protein: CASSRLYRGVSTDTQYF.

This clonotype was counted ten times or more. The chain couples TRBV5-4 to TRBJ2-6; TRBD1 matches 9 bases. V lost 4 bases and J lost 2; bases outside the gene matches: 7. Germline V CDR1 and CDR2: SGHNT, YYREEE (reference sequence). The CDR3 is 17 amino acids. CDR3 sequence reads: CASSPGTGIPGANVLTF. In DNA form, the CDR3 reads TGTGCCAGCAGCCCCGGGACAGGGATCCCTGGGGCCAACGTCCTGACTTTC.

The chain's CDR3 is CSAIRTSGTPSNEQFF. The CDR3 DNA follows: TGCAGTGCCATCCGGACTAGCGGGACCCCGTCCAATGAGCAGTTCTTC. This chain joins TRBV20-1 and TRBJ2-1, with 12 positions matching TRBD2. V gave up 6 bases and J gave up 6 bases; unmatched junction bases: 12. Germline CDR1 is DFQATT and CDR2 is SNEGSKA (reference sequence). This CDR3 has 16 amino acids.

The sample holds many counts of this clonotype. The chain recombines TRBV7-2 with TRBJ2-1, with 11 positions matching TRBD2. Germline lookup yields CDR1 SGHTA and CDR2 FQGNSA. Trimming removed 4 bases from V and 3 bases from J; junction bases left unmatched: 2. The CDR3 is 15 amino acids. The CDR3, as DNA: TGTGCCAGCAGCTCGGGACTAGCGGTCTACAATGAGCAGTTCTTC. Translated: CASSSGLAVYNEQFF.

This clonotype was seen many times. This rearrangement joins TRBV7-2 to TRBJ2-3; 7 bases are a match to TRBD2. Trimming took 0 bases from V and 5 from J; bases not matched to a gene: 8. The CDR3 is 16 amino acids. Looked up from germline, CDR1 is SGHTA and CDR2 is FQGNSA. The CDR3 DNA sequence: TGTGCCAGCAGCTTAGCCGCGACTAGCCCCGGAGATACGCAGTATTTT. Amino acid sequence: CASSLAATSPGDTQYF.

The rearrangement joins TRBV3-1 to TRBJ1-1; no reliable D call. Germline CDR1 LGHDT, CDR2 YNNKEL (reference sequence). The CDR3 covers 14 residues. V was pared by 1 base and J by 6 bases, with 12 bases between. CDR3 coding DNA: TGTGCCAGCAGCCAAGGTTCCGGGCAGTCTGAAGCTTTCTTT. Protein product: CASSQGSGQSEAFF.

Ten or more counts support this clonotype. The rearrangement uses TRBV7-6 and TRBJ2-7; TRBD2 matches 10 bases. Losses at the gene ends were 2 bases for V and 6 bases for J; bases not matched to a gene: 4. Germline V CDR1 and CDR2: SGHVS, FNYEAQ. There are 14 residues in the CDR3. For the CDR3, the DNA is TGTGCCAGCAGCTTACTAGCGGGAGAGGGCGAGCAGTACGTC. Translated: CASSLLAGEGEQYV.

The sample holds a few counts of this clonotype. The V call is TRBV6-2 or TRBV6-3, the J call TRBJ2-2; 8 nucleotides agree with TRBD1. In germline, CDR1 is MNHEY, CDR2 SVGEGT. This CDR3 region has 14 residues. The V and J ends lost 8 bases and 3 bases, in that order; junction bases with no gene match: 5. Here the CDR3 reads CASGQGADTGELFF. For the CDR3, the DNA is TGTGCCAGCGGGCAGGGGGCGGACACCGGGGAGCTGTTTTTT.

The chain employs TRBV6-2 or TRBV6-3 and TRBJ2-2; 10 nucleotides align to TRBD2. Trimming at V came to 5 bases and at J to 6 bases, leaving 9 bases not matched to a gene. The CDR3 is 16 amino acids. Germline V gene lookup returns CDR1 MNHEY and CDR2 SVGEGT. CDR3 sequence (DNA): TGTGCCAGCAGTCTATGGACTAGCGGCCTCTCCGGGGAGCTGTTTTTT. Protein: CASSLWTSGLSGELFF.

The sample holds a few counts of this clonotype. V gene TRBV7-6 combines with J gene TRBJ1-3; unclear D gene. This CDR3 has 14 residues. From germline, CDR1 is SGHVS and CDR2 FNYEAQ. Trimming shortened V by 3 bases and J by 6 bases, and 12 bases separated the two germline ends. The CDR3 DNA sequence: TGTGCCAGCAGCTTCGGGGTTGGGGAAAACACCATATATTTT. Its translation is CASSFGVGENTIYF.

In its sample, this clonotype was seen a few times. The chain couples TRBV6-1 to TRBJ1-1; the D gene is possibly TRBD1 (6 bases). The germline V gene has CDR1 MNHNS and CDR2 SASEGT. V lost 6 bases and J lost 1, with 15 bases in between. The length of the CDR3 is 15 residues. As DNA, the CDR3 is TGTGCCAGCAGCTCAAGGACAGCCTCGAACACTGAAGCTTTCTTT. It translates to CASSSRTASNTEAFF.

This clonotype was counted at least ten times. J is TRBJ2-5 and V is TRBV7-2; no reliable D call. CDR1 is SGHTA and CDR2 is FQGNSA in the germline V gene. V was pared by 5 bases and J by 10 bases, with 17 bases between. The CDR3 contains 13 residues. The CDR3 sequence is CASSLLWAVGQYF. The CDR3 DNA reads TGTGCCAGCAGCCTCCTGTGGGCGGTCGGCCAGTACTTC.

This clonotype was detected many times. The chain is built from TRBV7-2 and TRBJ1-5; 9 positions match TRBD1. With 5 bases clipped from V and 4 bases from J, the junction kept 9 bases outside the gene matches. The CDR3 is made up of 16 amino acids. Germline CDR1 SGHTA, CDR2 FQGNSA. The CDR3 spells CASSIGQGMGNQPQHF. CDR3 bases: TGTGCCAGCAGCATAGGACAGGGGATGGGAAATCAGCCCCAGCATTTT. Using reference TRBV7-2 and TRBJ1-5 for the parts outside the CDR3, the full variable domain is GAGVSQSPSNKVTEKGKDVELRCDPISGHTALYWYRQSLGQGLEFLIYFQGNSAPDKSGLPSDRFSAERTGGSVSTLTIQRTQQEDSAVYLCASSIGQGMGNQPQHFGDGTRLSIL.

This chain links TRBV27 with TRBJ2-5; no clear D gene. The V gene's germline CDR1 is MNHEY and CDR2 SMNVEV (reference sequence). CDR3 length: 13 residues. The germline V and J ends were trimmed by 6 bases and 4 bases, with 12 bases remaining between them. In DNA form, the CDR3 reads TGTGCCAGCAGGGAAGGACCGGGAGAGACCCAGTACTTC. Its protein is CASREGPGETQYF.

This clonotype has only a few counts. This chain links TRBV7-9 with TRBJ2-1; D is undetermined. Per the germline V gene, CDR1 is SEHNR and CDR2 is FQNEAQ (reference sequence). Trimming shortened V by 7 bases and J by 4 bases, and 11 bases separated the two germline ends. The CDR3 is 13 amino acids. The chain's CDR3 is CASKTNEYNEQFF. The CDR3 region has the DNA TGTGCCAGCAAAACGAACGAATACAATGAGCAGTTCTTC.

The V and J genes are TRBV28 and TRBJ2-1; 9 bases align to TRBD1. V gave up 7 bases and J gave up 6 bases; unmatched junction bases: 10. Germline CDR1 is MDHEN and CDR2 is SYDVKM. This CDR3 region has 15 residues. The CDR3 reads CASTQTGGYVNEQFF. CDR3 coding DNA: TGTGCCAGCACCCAAACAGGGGGCTACGTCAATGAGCAGTTCTTC.

The sample holds many counts of this clonotype. The chain couples TRBV7-2 to TRBJ2-2; D call uncertain. This CDR3 is built from 12 residues. The V and J ends lost 5 bases and 4 bases respectively, with 5 bases between them. Germline V gives CDR1 SGHTA, CDR2 FQGNSA. DNA for the CDR3: TGTGCCAGCAGCAAATTCACCGGGGAGCTGTTTTTT. This codes for CASSKFTGELFF.

This chain joins TRBV24-1 and TRBJ2-3; maybe TRBD1 (6 bases). The germline V and J ends were trimmed by 5 bases and 1 base, with 12 bases remaining between them. Germline-derived CDR1 and CDR2 are KGHDR and SFDVKD. CDR3 size: 15 residues. CDR3: CATSALPGGTDTQYF. The DNA for the CDR3 is TGTGCCACCAGTGCCCTGCCAGGGGGCACAGATACGCAGTATTTT.

V and J are TRBV6-2 or TRBV6-3 and TRBJ1-2; unclear D gene. This CDR3 has 13 residues. Germline CDR1 and CDR2: MNHEY and SVGEGT. Trimming removed 5 bases from V and 2 bases from J, with 9 bases in between. DNA of the CDR3: TGTGCCAGCAGTGACCGTATCAACTATGGCTACACCTTC. Its protein is CASSDRINYGYTF.

This clonotype has only a few counts. This chain links TRBV7-9 with TRBJ2-1, with 9 bases lining up with TRBD2. The CDR3 extends over 16 amino acids. V trimming: 0 bases; J trimming: 8 bases; junction bases outside the gene matches: 8. Germline V gene sequence: CDR1 SEHNR, CDR2 FQNEAQ (reference sequence). The CDR3 is CASSLASAGGRYEQFF. The CDR3 nucleotides read TGTGCCAGCAGCTTAGCATCAGCGGGAGGAAGGTATGAGCAGTTCTTC.

This chain joins TRBV6-6 and TRBJ1-1; TRBD1 might be the D (5 bases). The V end lost 5 bases, the J end lost 3 bases, and 13 bases lay between the germline ends. The CDR3 runs to 14 residues. Germline V gene lookup returns CDR1 MNHNY and CDR2 SVGAGI (reference sequence). Here the CDR3 DNA reads TGTGCCAGCAGTCCCCGGGGGTGGGACACTGAAGCTTTCTTT. Residues: CASSPRGWDTEAFF.

The gene calls are TRBV18 and TRBJ2-7; a weak D match, TRBD2 (6 bases). Per the germline V gene, CDR1 is KGHSH and CDR2 is LQKENI. V lost 6 bases to trimming and J lost 2 bases, with 11 bases between them. This CDR3 is built from 13 residues. In DNA form, the CDR3 reads TGTGCCAGCTCCGCGGCTAGCGCCTACGAGCAGTACGTC. This gives the protein CASSAASAYEQYV.

This clonotype has only a few counts. This chain connects TRBV12-3 or TRBV12-4 to TRBJ1-2; D perhaps matches TRBD1 (6 bases). V dropped 6 bases and J dropped 2 bases, with 13 bases sitting between them. The CDR3 runs to 14 residues. For the CDR3, the DNA is TGTGCCAGCAGCCAGGACAGTTGGAACTATGGCTACACCTTC. It translates to CASSQDSWNYGYTF.